Listed here are 26 T cell receptor beta chains from one sample, sequenced in a study of T cell repertoires in cytomegalovirus infection. TCRdb reprocessed the reads via MiXCR and lists one record per CDR3 protein. The data show 80,000 to 130,000 distinct CDR3 sequences, with less than 25% seen just once and around 40% held by the top ten. Material: CD8+ T cells from PBMCs. The receptors were sampled from a human donor in good health (CMV status not recorded). Some clones in this sample may be carry-over from other donors' samples.

This clonotype was counted between two and nine times. The rearrangement links TRBV2 to TRBJ2-5; the D gene is possibly TRBD2 (5 bases). This CDR3 region has 13 residues. Trimming left V 6 bases short and J 5 bases short, with 13 bases between. Germline lookup yields CDR1 SNHLY and CDR2 FYNNEI. The CDR3 spells CASRDSDRETQYF. The DNA of the CDR3 is TGTGCCAGCAGGGACTCCGATCGGGAGACCCAGTACTTC.

The chain links TRBV12-5 to TRBJ2-5; D may be TRBD2 (6 bases). This CDR3 is 15 amino acids long. Germline V lookup: CDR1 LGHNT, CDR2 FRNRAP. The V end lost 1 base, the J end lost 1 base, and 10 bases lay between the germline ends. The CDR3 nucleotides read TGTGCTAGTGGTTTGGCTACGGGACTCCAAGAGACCCAGTACTTC. This gives the protein CASGLATGLQETQYF.

This clonotype was seen more than once but under ten times. This sequence joins TRBV20-1 and TRBJ2-3; D remains ambiguous. V was cut by 0 bases and J by 1 base, with 8 bases left in between. CDR3 length equals 14 residues. Germline CDR1 and CDR2: DFQATT and SNEGSKA (reference sequence). CDR3 DNA: TGCAGTGCTAGAGATCCTTGGGGCACAGATACGCAGTATTTT. This encodes CSARDPWGTDTQYF.

This clonotype showed up many times. The J gene is TRBJ2-7, the V gene TRBV6-2 or TRBV6-3, with D possibly matching TRBD2 (5 bases). V was clipped by 2 bases and J by 3 bases, with 14 bases between them. The germline CDR1 and CDR2 sequences are MNHEY and SVGEGT. This CDR3 contains 15 residues. CDR3 in DNA: TGTGCCAGCAGTTACAGCGGTCTAGCCCGCTACGAGCAGTACTTC. As protein: CASSYSGLARYEQYF.

This clonotype has only a few counts. The V and J genes are TRBV7-9 and TRBJ1-1; TRBD1 matches 8 bases. The CDR3 spans 14 residues. V gave up 4 bases and J gave up 7 bases; unmatched junction bases: 8. The germline V gene encodes CDR1 SEHNR and CDR2 FQNEAQ (reference sequence). CDR3 DNA sequence: TGTGCCAGCAGCTCAACAGGGGGAGAGGATGAAGCTTTCTTT. Protein: CASSSTGGEDEAFF.

V usage is TRBV4-2 and J usage is TRBJ1-6; 7 nucleotides align to TRBD1. CDR3 length: 15 amino acids. After removal of 2 bases from V and 9 bases from J, the junction contained 7 bases not matched to a gene. CDR1 and CDR2 (germline): LGHNA, YNFKEQ. The CDR3 DNA sequence: TGTGCCAGCAGCCAAATGAAACAGGGGAGTTCACCCCTCCACTTT. Protein product: CASSQMKQGSSPLHF.

The chain has TRBV30 and TRBJ2-3; tentatively, D is TRBD2 (6 bases). CDR3 length: 20 amino acids. CDR1 is GTSNPN and CDR2 is SVGIG in the germline V gene (reference sequence). Between the trimmed V and J ends, which lost 3 bases and 2 bases, there was a span of 30 bases. The DNA of the CDR3 is TGTGCCTGGAGAGACCGGGGAGGAACGGGAGCTAGCGCTATCACAGATACGCAGTATTTT. Protein sequence: CAWRDRGGTGASAITDTQYF.

The chain recombines TRBV20-1 with TRBJ1-2, with D hard to call. The CDR3 is 10 amino acids. Germline V CDR1 and CDR2: DFQATT, SNEGSKA (reference sequence). Trimming shortened V by 6 bases and J by 12 bases, and 14 bases separated the two germline ends. CDR3 DNA sequence: TGCAGTGCCGCCGGGAGGGTCGACACCTTC. This encodes CSAAGRVDTF.

This clonotype was recorded many times. The chain recombines TRBV5-1 with TRBJ1-1; TRBD1 agrees at 7 bases. The J segment lost 7 bases and the V segment lost 0 bases, leaving 6 bases of the junction unmatched. The CDR3 loop spans 14 amino acids. CDR1 is SGHRS, CDR2 YFSETQ, per germline. For the CDR3, the DNA is TGCGCCAGCAGCTTGGGACAGGGCGTTCATGAAGCTTTCTTT. It codes for CASSLGQGVHEAFF. The variable domain in full, with the rest retrieved from reference TRBV5-1 and TRBJ1-1, is KAGVTQTPRYLIKTRGQQVTLSCSPISGHRSVSWYQQTPGQGLQFLFEYFSETQRNKGNFPGRFSGRQFSNSRSEMNVSTLELGDSALYLCASSLGQGVHEAFFGQGTRLTVV.

The rearrangement uses TRBV6-5 and TRBJ1-1; tentatively, D is TRBD1 (6 bases). CDR1 is MNHEY and CDR2 is SVGAGI in the germline V gene. Trimming removed 1 base at V and 2 bases at J, with 11 bases between. CDR3 length equals 15 residues. The DNA of the CDR3 is TGTGCCAGCAGTTACTTGAAAGGGGGTAACACTGAAGCTTTCTTT. This sequence encodes CASSYLKGGNTEAFF.

The sample holds many counts of this clonotype. The V call is TRBV11-1, the J call TRBJ1-1, with D uncertain. Germline CDR1 and CDR2: SGHAT and FQDESV (reference sequence). The CDR3 runs to 13 residues. V shed 5 bases and J shed 1 base, with 8 bases lying between them. The CDR3 protein is CASSPHKNTEAFF. In nucleotides, the CDR3 is TGTGCCAGCAGCCCTCACAAGAACACTGAAGCTTTCTTT.

This clonotype has at least ten counts. V is TRBV12-3 or TRBV12-4 and J is TRBJ2-1, with 11 nucleotides matching TRBD2. This CDR3 has 20 amino acids. Germline trimming cut 5 bases from V and 0 bases from J; bases unmatched to any gene: 15. The CDR3 DNA is TGTGCCAGCAGTGGGATGGAGACTAGCGGGAACCCCAGCTCCTACAATGAGCAGTTCTTC. Protein sequence: CASSGMETSGNPSSYNEQFF.

The V gene is TRBV4-1, the J gene TRBJ2-1; D unresolved. The V gene lost 1 base and the J gene lost 8 bases, with 6 bases spanning the gap. The germline CDR1 and CDR2 sequences are MGHRA and YSYEKL. CDR3 length: 12 residues. CDR3 DNA: TGCGCCAGCAGCCAAGCAGGATATGAGCAGTTCTTC. This sequence encodes CASSQAGYEQFF.

This clonotype has a handful of counts. CDR3 sequence: CASSNSGVLYEQYF. The CDR3 DNA sequence: TGTGCCAGCAGTAATAGCGGGGTACTCTACGAGCAGTACTTC. The chain uses TRBV12-3 or TRBV12-4 and TRBJ2-7; 8 positions match TRBD2. Trimming at V came to 5 bases and at J to 3 bases, leaving 6 bases not matched to a gene. The CDR3 has 14 amino acids.

This clonotype was picked up many times. This chain uses TRBV7-2 with TRBJ1-6; 7 bases are shared with TRBD1. Germline trimming cut 4 bases from V and 7 bases from J; bases unmatched to any gene: 10. Germline CDR1 reads SGHTA; CDR2 reads FQGNSA. There are 16 residues in the CDR3. The CDR3 protein is CASSSPGTAWNSPLHF. Here the CDR3 DNA reads TGTGCCAGCAGCTCCCCCGGGACAGCTTGGAATTCACCCCTCCACTTT.

This clonotype was observed a handful of times. The gene calls are TRBV7-6 and TRBJ2-7; TRBD2 matches 8 bases. The J segment lost 2 bases and the V segment lost 7 bases, leaving 4 bases of the junction unmatched. The V gene's germline CDR1 is SGHVS and CDR2 FNYEAQ. The CDR3 loop spans 13 amino acids. The CDR3 loop is CASTTSATYEQYF. Written as DNA, the CDR3 is TGTGCCAGCACGACTAGCGCAACCTACGAGCAGTACTTC. The variable domain in full, with the rest retrieved from reference TRBV7-6 and TRBJ2-7, is GAGVSQSPRYKVTKRGQDVALRCDPISGHVSLYWYRQALGQGPEFLTYFNYEAQQDKSGLPNDRFSAERPEGSISTLTIQRTEQRDSAMYRCASTTSATYEQYFGPGTRLTVT.

This clonotype has ten or more counts. The chain joins TRBV7-2 to TRBJ2-3; the D is unclear. The CDR3 has 14 amino acids. CDR1 is SGHTA, CDR2 FQGNSA, per germline. Trimming cost V 1 base and J 2 bases, with 7 bases left between them. CDR3: CASSLGVHTDTQYF. The CDR3 coding sequence is TGTGCCAGCAGCTTAGGGGTTCACACAGATACGCAGTATTTT.

This clonotype has a handful of counts. The chain links TRBV20-1 to TRBJ2-3, with D possibly matching TRBD2 (6 bases). CDR1 and CDR2 (germline): DFQATT, SNEGSKA (reference sequence). The ends were cut back, 6 bases at V and 4 bases at J, with 20 bases in the middle. The CDR3 has 15 residues. Here the CDR3 reads CSARGRLVVPDTQYF. CDR3 bases: TGCAGTGCCCGAGGGAGACTAGTGGTCCCAGATACGCAGTATTTT.

This clonotype has at least ten counts. V gene TRBV27 combines with J gene TRBJ1-1, with D possibly matching TRBD1 (6 bases). Germline V gene lookup returns CDR1 MNHEY and CDR2 SMNVEV (reference sequence). CDR3 length: 15 amino acids. Trimming shortened V by 5 bases and J by 0 bases, and 13 bases separated the two germline ends. DNA for the CDR3: TGTGCCAGCAGTCGCTGGGACACCATGAACACTGAAGCTTTCTTT. It specifies CASSRWDTMNTEAFF.

The gene calls are TRBV7-9 and TRBJ2-2; the D gene is possibly TRBD1 (6 bases). The CDR3 is 16 residues long. Trimming removed 3 bases from V and 2 bases from J, with 13 bases in between. Germline V gives CDR1 SEHNR, CDR2 FQNEAQ (reference sequence). The CDR3 protein is CASSFPGQSNTGELFF. CDR3 nucleotides: TGTGCCAGCAGCTTCCCTGGACAGAGCAACACCGGGGAGCTGTTTTTT.

This clonotype turned up a few times. This sequence joins TRBV20-1 and TRBJ2-7; 11 bases are a match to TRBD2. V shed 1 base and J 2 bases; nucleotides not matched to a gene: 10. The germline V gene has CDR1 DFQATT and CDR2 SNEGSKA (reference sequence). This CDR3 is built from 17 residues. The CDR3 DNA is TGCAGTGCTAGAGGTCAGACTAGCGGGGACTTAACCTACGAGCAGTACTTC. As protein: CSARGQTSGDLTYEQYF.

This clonotype was seen more than once but under ten times. The chain is built from TRBV27 and TRBJ2-7; the match to TRBD2 covers 10 bases. V shed 2 bases, J shed 4 bases, and the junction held 5 bases outside the gene matches. This CDR3 has 15 residues. The germline V gene encodes CDR1 MNHEY and CDR2 SMNVEV (reference sequence). The CDR3 spells CASSLVAGGEYEQYF. CDR3 coding DNA: TGTGCCAGCAGTTTAGTAGCGGGGGGCGAATACGAGCAGTACTTC.

This clonotype was observed a handful of times. This rearrangement joins TRBV6-2 or TRBV6-3 to TRBJ1-2; perhaps TRBD1 as D (5 bases). CDR1 MNHEY and CDR2 SVGEGT come from the germline V gene. Trimming cost V 8 bases and J 0 bases, with 7 bases left between them. This CDR3 comprises 12 residues. This chain's CDR3 is CASDSTNYGYTF. The CDR3 region has the DNA TGTGCCAGCGACAGCACTAACTATGGCTACACCTTC.

Concerning this clonotype itself: This may be a read error: a much more frequent sequence differs by one nucleotide. The CDR3 does not end in the conserved phenylalanine or tryptophan, so this is likely a read error. V usage is TRBV6-2 or TRBV6-3 and J usage is TRBJ2-7; TRBD1 matches 8 bases. After removal of 7 bases from V and 0 bases from J, the junction contained 5 bases not matched to a gene. The CDR3 has 14 residues. CDR1 and CDR2 from the germline V gene are MNHEY and SVGEGT. Here the CDR3 DNA reads TGTGCCAGCAAAGGACAGGGAGTCTCCTACGAGCAGTACTTA. It specifies CASKGQGVSYEQYL.

This clonotype appeared a few times. The rearrangement links TRBV29-1 to TRBJ2-5; possibly TRBD2 for D (7 bases). This CDR3 is 16 amino acids long. Germline loops: CDR1 SQVTM, CDR2 ANQGSEA. V shed 0 bases and J shed 5 bases, with 19 bases lying between them. The CDR3 coding sequence is TGCAGCGTTGAAGACGGGAAGGGGGGGTTTATTGAGACCCAGTACTTC. It specifies CSVEDGKGGFIETQYF.

This clonotype was picked up a small number of times. The chain uses TRBV10-2 and TRBJ2-1; tentatively, D is TRBD1 (5 bases). The CDR3 covers 16 residues. CDR1 and CDR2 from the germline V gene are WSHSY and SAAADI. V was shortened by 3 bases and J by 8 bases, with 20 bases between the two germline ends. The CDR3 here is CASSEKGVTWADEQFF. The CDR3 DNA sequence: TGCGCCAGCAGTGAAAAAGGGGTCACCTGGGCCGATGAGCAGTTCTTC.